This T cell receptor (beta chain) was identified during a study of identical twins' blood T cells. General observations from the study: Shared CDR3 clonotype counts between two donors mainly tracked the product of their cloneset sizes, twins included.

TCRdb redid the calling of the 5' RACE reads with MiXCR, one entry per CDR3 protein. Here the sample spans 400,000 or so distinct CDR3 sequences, roughly 28% being singletons. V lost 6 bases and J 4 bases, leaving 15 bases between the germline ends. The CDR3 runs 13 residues. Germline assignment: CDR1 DFQATT and CDR2 SNEGSKA (reference sequence). Donors were six healthy women in three monozygous twin pairs. Comment on this clonotype: Its antigen is undetermined.

Source material: PBMCs. The J gene is TRBJ1-1, the V gene TRBV20-1; D unresolved. The source of this sequence is a woman between 18 and 55 years old in good health. CDR3 coding DNA: TGCAGTGCCACGGGCGGTATCGGCACTGAAGCTTTCTTT. This encodes CSATGGIGTEAFF.